Presented here are 9 T cell receptor beta chains from one specimen sequenced in a study of patients and donors after allogeneic stem cell transplantation. MiXCR was run by TCRdb on the RT-PCR reads, yielding one entry per CDR3 protein. The sample includes approximately 150,000 distinct CDR3 sequences, around 30% of them seen just once. The sequencing sample was made of blood, either unsorted or a sorted T cell fraction (not recorded which). The receptors were gathered from a human donor who was either an allogeneic HSCT recipient or a stem cell or donor lymphocyte infusion donor (not recorded which). It is not recorded whose cells these are; they may come from a transplant donor.

This clonotype was detected only a few times. This sequence joins TRBV9 and TRBJ2-3; 10 nucleotides line up with TRBD2. J gave up 3 bases and V 2 bases, and 9 bases lay outside the gene matches. The germline V gene encodes CDR1 SGDLS and CDR2 YYNGEE. The CDR3 covers 17 residues. This CDR3 is CASSVLAGDRATDTQYF. CDR3 in DNA: TGTGCCAGCAGCGTTCTAGCGGGAGACCGGGCGACAGATACGCAGTATTTT.

This chain uses TRBV29-1 with TRBJ1-1, with D uncertain. V was clipped by 7 bases and J by 1 base, with 13 bases between them. This CDR3 comprises 13 residues. CDR1 and CDR2 (germline): SQVTM, ANQGSEA. DNA for the CDR3: TGCAGCGGCTCTGGCCAGGAGAACACTGAAGCTTTCTTT. Translation gives CSGSGQENTEAFF.

A few counts support this clonotype. The chain combines TRBV4-1 with TRBJ2-1; 15 nucleotides agree with TRBD2. Trimming at V came to 3 bases and at J to 4 bases, leaving 7 bases not matched to a gene. The CDR3 runs to 18 residues. Germline CDR1 reads MGHRA; CDR2 reads YSYEKL. The chain's CDR3 is CASSHSGTSGRRYNEQFF. The CDR3 DNA reads TGCGCCAGCAGCCACTCTGGGACTAGCGGGAGGAGGTACAATGAGCAGTTCTTC.

This chain uses TRBV10-3 with TRBJ1-1; possible D gene TRBD1, 5 bases. The V gene lost 9 bases and the J gene lost 1 base, with 6 bases spanning the gap. The V gene's germline CDR1 is ENHRY and CDR2 SYGVKD. The CDR3 length is 11 residues. CDR3 sequence reads: CAIQGNTEAFF. The CDR3 bases are TGTGCCATTCAGGGGAACACTGAAGCTTTCTTT.

In this sample, this clonotype turned up a few times. The V gene is TRBV30, the J gene TRBJ1-2, with D hard to call. Germline V gives CDR1 GTSNPN, CDR2 SVGIG (reference sequence). The CDR3 has 13 residues. Trimming shortened V by 0 bases and J by 4 bases, and 9 bases separated the two germline ends. The CDR3 protein is CAWSVVLSYGYTF. CDR3 sequence (DNA): TGTGCCTGGAGTGTAGTTTTGAGCTATGGCTACACCTTC.

The chain carries TRBV10-3 and TRBJ2-7; TRBD2 matches at 7 bases. Germline values: CDR1 ENHRY, CDR2 SYGVKD. Trimming removed 10 bases from V and 2 bases from J; junction bases left unmatched: 8. This CDR3 region has 13 residues. The CDR3 DNA reads as TGTGCCACCGGGCGGGACTACACCTACGAGCAGTACTTC. Its translation: CATGRDYTYEQYF.

This chain joins TRBV2 and TRBJ2-5, with D possibly being TRBD1 (5 bases). Looked up from germline, CDR1 is SNHLY and CDR2 is FYNNEI. This CDR3 has 15 residues. The ends were cut back, 4 bases at V and 0 bases at J, with 12 bases in the middle. CDR3 in DNA: TGTGCCAGCAGTGCTGGACAATTTGACCAAGAGACCCAGTACTTC. Its translation: CASSAGQFDQETQYF.

A single count supports this clonotype. The chain has TRBV6-5 and TRBJ2-2; 7 nucleotides align to TRBD1. Germline-derived CDR1 and CDR2 are MNHEY and SVGAGI. This CDR3 is 19 amino acids long. V lost 5 bases, J lost 0 bases, and 15 bases stayed unmatched. The CDR3 region is CASSHDREGVNANTGELFF. In DNA form, the CDR3 reads TGTGCCAGCAGTCACGACAGGGAAGGGGTGAACGCGAACACCGGGGAGCTGTTTTTT.

The CDR3 DNA reads TGTGCCAGCAGTGAATACACCATATATTTT. Protein sequence: CASSEYTIYF. The chain links TRBV6-1 to TRBJ1-3; no firm D call. Germline V CDR1 and CDR2: MNHNS, SASEGT. The CDR3 consists of 10 residues. V lost 2 bases and J lost 8, with 1 base in between.